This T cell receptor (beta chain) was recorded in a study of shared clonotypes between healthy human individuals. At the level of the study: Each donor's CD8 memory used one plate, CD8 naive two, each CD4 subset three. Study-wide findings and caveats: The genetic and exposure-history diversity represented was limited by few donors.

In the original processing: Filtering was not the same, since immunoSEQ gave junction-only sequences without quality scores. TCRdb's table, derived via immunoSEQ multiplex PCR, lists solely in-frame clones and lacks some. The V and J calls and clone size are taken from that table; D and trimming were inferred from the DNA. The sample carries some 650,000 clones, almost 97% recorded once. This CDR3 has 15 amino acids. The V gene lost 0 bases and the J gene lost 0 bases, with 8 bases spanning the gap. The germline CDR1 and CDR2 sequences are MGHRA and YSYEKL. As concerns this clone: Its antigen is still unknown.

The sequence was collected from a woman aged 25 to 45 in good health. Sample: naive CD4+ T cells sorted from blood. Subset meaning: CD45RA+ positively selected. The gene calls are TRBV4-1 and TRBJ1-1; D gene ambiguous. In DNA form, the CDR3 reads TGCGCCAGCAGCCAAGATAGCGGGATGAACACTGAAGCTTTCTTT. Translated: CASSQDSGMNTEAFF.